This T cell receptor beta chain was identified in a study of a mutant IDH1 vaccine in newly diagnosed glioma. Study details: Vaccine dosing followed radiotherapy by 4-6 weeks, or accompanied temozolomide cycles. Receipt of radiotherapy, temozolomide, or both preceded the study, and most received both. Week 35 was safety follow-up visit V12; week 47 was end-of-study visit V13.

Study conclusions and caveats: No link was apparently found between pseudoprogression and changes in top peripheral T cell clonotypes.

There are 13 residues in the CDR3. V gave up 5 bases and J gave up 7 bases, with 15 bases separating them. Germline assignment: CDR1 SGHVS and CDR2 FNYEAQ. Produced via immunoSEQ multiplex PCR; TCRdb's table is partial and in-frame only. This sample has 30,000 to 40,000 clones, with more than 75% found just once. As for this clone: Its antigen is as yet unknown.

The sample's time point: week 47, end of study. A single vaccine dose contained 300 ug of mutant IDH1 20-mer peptide, and topical imiquimod was used with it. The sequence was obtained from a woman aged 25 to 39 with glioma. Sequencing used PBMCs, obtained from a glioma patient whose treatment included an IDH1 peptide vaccine. The chain carries TRBV7-6 and TRBJ2-7; the D gene could be TRBD1 or TRBD2 (5 bases each). The CDR3 region has the DNA TGTGCCAGCAGCACCAGAGACAGACTAGAGCAGTACTTC. This gives the protein CASSTRDRLEQYF. The entire variable domain, with the rest obtained from reference TRBV7-6 and TRBJ2-7, is as follows: GAGVSQSPRYKVTKRGQDVALRCDPISGHVSLYWYRQALGQGPEFLTYFNYEAQQDKSGLPNDRFSAERPEGSISTLTIQRTEQRDSAMYRCASSTRDRLEQYFGPGTRLTVT.